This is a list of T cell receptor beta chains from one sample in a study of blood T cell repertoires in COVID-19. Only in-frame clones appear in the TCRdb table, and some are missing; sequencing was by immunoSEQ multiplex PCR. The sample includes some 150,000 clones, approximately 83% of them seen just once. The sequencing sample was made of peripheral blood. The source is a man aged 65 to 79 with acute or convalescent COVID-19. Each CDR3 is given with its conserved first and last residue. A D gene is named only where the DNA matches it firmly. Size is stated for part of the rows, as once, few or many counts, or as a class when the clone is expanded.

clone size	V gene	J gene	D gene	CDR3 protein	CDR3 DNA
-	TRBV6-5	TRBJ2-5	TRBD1	CASSRTGQETQYF	TGTGCCAGCAGTCGGACAGGACAAGAGACCCAGTACTTC
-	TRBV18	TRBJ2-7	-	CASSPSTSYEQYF	TGTGCCAGCTCACCGTCGACAAGTTACGAGCAGTACTTC
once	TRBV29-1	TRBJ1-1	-	CSVEEFGGTEAFF	TGCAGCGTTGAAGAGTTCGGGGGGACTGAAGCTTTCTTT
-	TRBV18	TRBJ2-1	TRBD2	CASSPGLATYNEQFF	TGTGCCAGCTCACCAGGACTAGCGACCTACAATGAGCAGTTCTTC
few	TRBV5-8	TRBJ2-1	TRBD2	CASTIGLADYNEQFF	TGTGCCAGCACCATCGGACTAGCGGATTACAATGAGCAGTTCTTC
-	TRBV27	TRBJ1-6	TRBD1	CASSPINPGTVGSPLHF	TGTGCCAGCAGCCCAATTAACCCCGGGACAGTAGGTTCACCCCTCCACTTT
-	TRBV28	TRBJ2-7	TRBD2	CASLAGDTHEQYF	TGTGCCAGTCTAGCGGGTGACACCCACGAGCAGTACTTC
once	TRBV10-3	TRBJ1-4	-	CAISEPGSATNEKLFF	TGTGCCATCAGTGAGCCAGGATCTGCAACTAATGAAAAACTGTTTTTT
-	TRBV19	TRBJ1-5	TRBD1	CASSPTGGNQPQHF	TGTGCCAGTAGTCCCACAGGGGGCAATCAGCCCCAGCATTTT
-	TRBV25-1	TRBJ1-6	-	CASTGDLLSPLHF	TGTGCCAGCACTGGCGACTTGCTATCACCCCTCCACTTT
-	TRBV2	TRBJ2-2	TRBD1	CASRVDRVSGELFF	TGTGCCAGCAGAGTCGACAGGGTATCCGGGGAGCTGTTTTTT
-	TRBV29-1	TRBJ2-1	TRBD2	CSVVGLLAGGFNEQFF	TGCAGCGTTGTGGGCCTACTAGCGGGAGGTTTCAATGAGCAGTTCTTC
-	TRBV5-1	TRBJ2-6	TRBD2	CASSLGVSGSSGANVLTF	TGCGCCAGCAGCTTGGGGGTTAGCGGGAGCTCTGGGGCCAACGTCCTGACTTTC
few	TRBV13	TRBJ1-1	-	CASRSSPRGNEAFF	TGTGCCAGCAGATCCTCCCCTCGGGGAAATGAAGCTTTCTTT
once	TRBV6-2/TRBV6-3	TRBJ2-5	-	CASSYPVAEETQYF	TGTGCCAGCAGTTACCCCGTGGCGGAAGAGACCCAGTACTTC
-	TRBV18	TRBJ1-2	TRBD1	CASSPPQGVDGYTF	TGTGCCAGCTCACCACCCCAGGGGGTGGATGGCTACACCTTC
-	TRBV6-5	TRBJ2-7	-	CASSYSEPGVGYEQYF	TGTGCCAGCAGTTACTCGGAACCAGGTGTGGGCTACGAGCAGTACTTC
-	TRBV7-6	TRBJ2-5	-	CASSLGAGKGGETQYF	TGTGCCAGCAGCTTAGGAGCCGGGAAGGGCGGGGAGACCCAGTACTTC